Listed below are T cell receptor beta chains from one sample, sequenced in a study of cytomegalovirus exposure and HLA in healthy donors. Clones were read by immunoSEQ multiplex PCR, and TCRdb kept only the in-frame ones, dropping some. Here the sample table reports 120,000 to 150,000 clones. The sequenced material came from PBMCs. These receptors originate from a woman aged 50 to 60 in good health and CMV-seronegative. Both conserved end residues are part of each CDR3. The D gene is left open where the match is weak.

cdr3_length j_call v_call d_call cdr3_nt cdr3_aa
18 TRBJ2-7 TRBV4-3 NA TGCGCCAGCAGCCAAGCAGAGCCCAGGGGCGGGCATACCTACGAGCAGTACTTC CASSQAEPRGGHTYEQYF
13 TRBJ1-5 TRBV28 NA TGTGCCAGCAGTTCGGGAGGTAATCAGCCCCAGCATTTT CASSSGGNQPQHF
16 TRBJ2-3 TRBV7-3 TRBD2 TGTGCCAGCAGCTTAACGGGGGGAGGGGACTCAGATACGCAGTATTTT CASSLTGGGDSDTQYF
15 TRBJ1-1 TRBV19 TRBD1 TGTGCCAGTAGTATTGGGATCGACAGGGGGGCTGAAGCTTTCTTT CASSIGIDRGAEAFF
21 TRBJ2-3 TRBV19 TRBD2 TGTGCCAGTAGTATCTCACCGGGACTAGCGGGAGGGCCCGAGGGCACAGATACGCAGTATTTT CASSISPGLAGGPEGTDTQYF
13 TRBJ1-1 TRBV6-5 NA TGTGCCAGCAGTACGACTGTGAACACTGAAGCTTTCTTT CASSTTVNTEAFF
16 TRBJ1-1 TRBV5-1 TRBD1 TGCGCCAGCAGCTTGGGCTCAGGGGGGAGTGGTGCTGAAGCTTTCTTT CASSLGSGGSGAEAFF
14 TRBJ2-7 TRBV28 TRBD2 TGTGCCAGCAGTTTTACTAGCGAGACCTACGAGCAGTACTTC CASSFTSETYEQYF
16 TRBJ1-3 TRBV7-9 NA TGTGCCAGCAGCTTAGGTGGGGGGAGAACTGGAAACACCATATATTTT CASSLGGGRTGNTIYF
14 TRBJ1-2 TRBV11-2 NA TGTGCCAGCAGTTGGGCAGGGGCAATTTCCGGCTACACCTTC CASSWAGAISGYTF